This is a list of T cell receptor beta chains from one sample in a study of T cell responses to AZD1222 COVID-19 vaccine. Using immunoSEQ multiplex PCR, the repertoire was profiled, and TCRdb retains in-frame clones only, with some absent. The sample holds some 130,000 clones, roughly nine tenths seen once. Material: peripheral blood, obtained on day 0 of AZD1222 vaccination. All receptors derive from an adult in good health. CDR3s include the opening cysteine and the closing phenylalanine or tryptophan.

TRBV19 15 CASSPTLAGGGEQFF
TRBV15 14 CATSRQGGGTEAFF
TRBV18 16 CASSPGTSAGQETQYF
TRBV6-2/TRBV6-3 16 CASSPYGTEGSYEQYF
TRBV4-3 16 CASSQGVTDSQETQYF
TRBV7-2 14 CASSLGGSVYEQYF
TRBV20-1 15 CSASVLRGPDSPLHF
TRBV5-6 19 CASSLDYRDRGRIKGKAFF
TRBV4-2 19 CASSQDPGAGGPVAGELFF
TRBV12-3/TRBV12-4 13 CASSAGTGQPQHF
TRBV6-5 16 CASSWMLGSGANVLTF